This T cell receptor beta chain was obtained from a study of spatial heterogeneity in lung cancer. The germline gives CDR1 SGHDT, CDR2 YYEEEE. This CDR3 contains 17 residues. The V segment lost 0 bases and the J segment 4 bases; nucleotides outside the gene matches: 10. General study points: Blood contained ubiquitous expanded tumor TCRs more at resection than at follow-up.

Described time point: sample taken at primary tumor resection. Whole RNA obtained from tumor, nontumor lung or frozen PBMC underwent sequencing without sorting. Samples were donated by 72 untreated early-stage non-small cell lung cancer patients. The table lists this clonotype with many counts. Its target is not known. Unique molecular identifiers tagged every individual TCR cDNA molecule. TCRdb re-analysed the 5' RACE reads in MiXCR, keeping a single row per CDR3 protein. The sample lists about 15,000 distinct CDR3 sequences; 7% to 9% were seen once. The chain links TRBV5-6 to TRBJ2-5, with 9 nucleotides matching TRBD2. The sequenced sample was PBMCs, obtained at surgery. The receptor's source is a female donor with early-stage non-small cell lung cancer. The CDR3 is CASSLEGSGRVLETQYF. In nucleotides, the CDR3 is TGTGCCAGCAGCTTGGAAGGTAGCGGGAGAGTTTTAGAGACCCAGTACTTC. Full variable domain (missing parts from reference TRBV5-6 and TRBJ2-5): DAGVTQSPTHLIKTRGQQVTLRCSPKSGHDTVSWYQQALGQGPQFIFQYYEEEERQRGNFPDRFSGHQFPNYSSELNVNALLLGDSALYLCASSLEGSGRVLETQYFGPGTRLLVL.